This TCR beta chain was identified during a study of blood T cell repertoires in COVID-19. Study background: The samples span acute and convalescent COVID-19 from the United States, Italy and Spain.

Per the original data handling: Reference gene primer amplification gave nucleated cell count estimates. The repertoire was sequenced with immunoSEQ multiplex PCR; TCRdb's copy has only in-frame clones and lacks some. The V and J calls and the clone size are those of that table, but D and trimming were determined from the DNA. In the table there are approximately 170,000 clones, roughly nine tenths of which are singletons. Trimming left V 5 bases short and J 4 bases short, with 18 bases between. The CDR3 loop spans 15 amino acids. Germline CDR1 and CDR2: MNHEY and SMNVEV (reference sequence). The TCR was taken from a woman in her 70s with acute or convalescent COVID-19. The gene calls are TRBV27 and TRBJ2-7; a possible D gene is TRBD1 (6 bases). What was sequenced was peripheral blood. The CDR3 DNA sequence: TGTGCCAGCAGTCGCCCATCAGGGGATAGGTACGAGCAGTACTTC. Encoded protein: CASSRPSGDRYEQYF.